The present entry profiles one TCR beta chain with its context. Its antigen is not known. These data come from a study of cytomegalovirus exposure and HLA in healthy donors. Findings and limits, study-wide: Indistinguishability led to the exclusion of some V segments, TRBV6-2 and TRBV6-3 included. The classifier was said to identify cytomegalovirus status with high specificity and sensitivity. Within an earlier analysis, most TCR beta V segments proved productive either about 90% or about 30% of the time. The sole available immune exposure information was CMV serostatus.

This CDR3 is built from 19 residues. Per germline, CDR1 SEHNR and CDR2 FQNEAQ (reference sequence). The ends lost 1 base at V and 0 bases at J; junction bases unmatched: 10. A multiplex PCR was run with 60 Vbeta primers and 13 Jbeta primers. Libraries were prepared by immunoSEQ multiplex PCR; TCRdb keeps only in-frame clonotypes and omits some of them. The repertoire holds some 77,000 clones, almost 80% seen once, with under 25% in the top ten. The rearrangement links TRBV7-9 to TRBJ1-4; 8 bases align to TRBD1. The sequencing input was PBMCs. This receptor was taken from a woman aged 40 to 50 in good health and CMV-seropositive. CDR3 DNA: TGTGCCAGCAGCTTAGGAAGGACAGGGCAGATTTCAACTAATGAAAAACTGTTTTTT. The encoded protein is CASSLGRTGQISTNEKLFF.